This T cell receptor (beta chain) was sequenced during a study of blood T cells in healthy people across ages. It was with a sample-barcoded 5' primer and a J-beta primer mix that a second PCR of about 6 to 11 cycles was run. TCRdb re-called the 5' RACE reads through MiXCR, storing one row per CDR3 protein. The sample holds 800,000 to 1,300,000 distinct CDR3 sequences, approximately 25% seen once. The extraction recovered at least 6 micrograms of total RNA per sample. This clonotype was counted a few times. The ends were cut back, 3 bases at V and 6 bases at J, with 20 bases in the middle. This CDR3 has 16 amino acids. The germline CDR1 and CDR2 sequences are MNHNY and SVGAGI (reference sequence). These data also featured in a second study, about T cells of mothers and their children.

The receptor's source is a girl aged 2 to 10 in good health. The sample comprised blood. This sequence joins TRBV6-6 and TRBJ1-2; tentatively, D is TRBD1 (6 bases). CDR3 residues: CASSYGDGGREDGYTF. The DNA for the CDR3 is TGTGCCAGCAGTTATGGAGATGGGGGGCGGGAGGATGGCTACACCTTC.